The clone carrying this T cell receptor (beta chain) was seen a handful of times. The data belong to a study of T-cell reconstitution after alpha-beta-depleted transplantation in children. V was clipped by 2 bases and J by 2 bases, with 10 bases between them. CDR1 and CDR2 (germline): MGHRA, YSYEKL. CDR3 size: 14 residues. Library preparation (for TCRbeta) was performed with unique molecular identifiers. TCRdb independently ran MiXCR on the PCR reads; one entry per CDR3 protein. This table holds 200,000 to 250,000 distinct CDR3 sequences, approximately 7% found once. V usage is TRBV4-1 and J usage is TRBJ2-7, with no clear D. The sequence was obtained from a boy between 2 and 10 years old with acute lymphoblastic leukemia, due to receive a stem cell transplant. Here the sequenced sample was PBMCs, taken before TCRalphabeta/CD19-depleted stem cell transplant. DNA for the CDR3: TGCGCCAGCAGCCAACGAGACTTACCCTACGAGCAGTACTTC. Residues: CASSQRDLPYEQYF.